The 15 T cell receptor beta chains below were found in one sample sequenced in a study of regulatory T cells in long-lasting Graves disease. Time point defined: persistent/refractory GD, antithyroid drugs over 5 years with positive TRAb. Extracted PBMC RNA gave rise to the TCR library. The authors built TCR beta libraries using iRepertoire HTBI primers and Arm-PCR of CDR3 regions. One entry per CDR3 protein results from TCRdb running MiXCR on the multiplex PCR reads. The data show about 400,000 distinct CDR3 sequences, more than 20% seen once. Sequenced here: peripheral blood mononuclear cells (PBMCs), sampled when the disease was refractory, from a patient treated with antithyroid drugs. Every receptor here comes from a female donor with Graves disease.

This clonotype was seen a handful of times. V and J are TRBV6-1 and TRBJ2-7, with a weak D call TRBD2 (6 bases). Germline values: CDR1 MNHNS, CDR2 SASEGT. This CDR3 has 14 residues. Trimming removed 5 bases at V and 1 base at J, with 12 bases between. CDR3 protein: CASSTSSVSYEQYF. The CDR3 coding sequence is TGTGCCAGCAGTACATCTAGCGTATCCTACGAGCAGTACTTC.

The chain has TRBV10-3 and TRBJ1-1; possible D gene TRBD1, 5 bases. V lost 4 bases to trimming and J lost 4 bases, with 10 bases between them. The CDR3 is 13 amino acids. Germline CDR1 and CDR2: ENHRY and SYGVKD. The CDR3 protein is CAISGFDSTEAFF. The CDR3 coding sequence is TGTGCCATCAGTGGATTCGACAGCACTGAAGCTTTCTTT.

V usage is TRBV11-2 and J usage is TRBJ1-1; TRBD1 might be the D (5 bases). In germline, CDR1 is SGHAT, CDR2 FQNNGV. Trimming left V 5 bases short and J 1 base short, with 11 bases between. The CDR3 contains 14 residues. The CDR3 protein is CASSIRVGNTEAFF. CDR3 coding DNA: TGTGCCAGCAGCATCAGGGTGGGGAACACTGAAGCTTTCTTT.

This chain links TRBV19 with TRBJ2-1, with D maybe TRBD2 (6 bases). The V and J ends lost 5 bases and 6 bases respectively, with 14 bases between them. This CDR3 contains 14 residues. CDR1 and CDR2 from the germline V gene are LNHDA and SQIVND (reference sequence). This CDR3 is CASSFAGLGNEQFF. CDR3 in DNA: TGTGCCAGTAGTTTCGCGGGACTGGGCAATGAGCAGTTCTTC.

This chain joins TRBV6-2 or TRBV6-3 and TRBJ2-7; D might be TRBD2 (6 bases). V lost 5 bases and J 2 bases, leaving 16 bases between the germline ends. The length of the CDR3 is 15 residues. From germline, CDR1 is MNHEY and CDR2 SVGEGT. The CDR3 nucleotides are TGTGCCAGCAGTATCGCGGGACTCAAAGCCTACGAGCAGTACTTC. Translated: CASSIAGLKAYEQYF.

Remarks on this clonotype: This may come from a read error, since a much larger clone is one base off. Likely a read error: the CDR3 ends without its conserved phenylalanine or tryptophan. The genes are TRBV20-1 and TRBJ2-5; D unresolved. V lost 3 bases to trimming and J lost 5 bases, with 13 bases between them. Germline loops: CDR1 DFQATT, CDR2 SNEGSKA (reference sequence). CDR3 length: 13 amino acids. As DNA, the CDR3 is TGCAGTGCTAGTCTATCCAACTGGGAGACCCAGTACGTC. Protein product: CSASLSNWETQYV.

The chain joins TRBV7-9 to TRBJ1-1; D possibly corresponds to TRBD1 (5 bases). V gave up 5 bases and J gave up 6 bases, with 16 bases separating them. The CDR3 is made up of 14 amino acids. Germline V CDR1 and CDR2: SEHNR, FQNEAQ (reference sequence). The CDR3 region has the DNA TGTGCCAGCAGCCCTACTACGGCGGGGGCTGAAGCTTTCTTT. The encoded protein is CASSPTTAGAEAFF.

The table lists this clonotype with a few counts. The rearrangement joins TRBV4-2 to TRBJ2-7, with TRBD1 as a possible D gene (7 bases). From germline, CDR1 is LGHNA and CDR2 YNFKEQ. The V and J ends lost 1 base and 0 bases respectively, with 13 bases between them. The CDR3 has 16 amino acids. The CDR3 nucleotides are TGTGCCAGCAGCCAAGGTGGGCGGGACAGCTCCTACGAGCAGTACTTC. Translated: CASSQGGRDSSYEQYF.

This clonotype was seen ten or more times. The V gene is TRBV27, the J gene TRBJ2-7; 13 nucleotides match TRBD2. This CDR3 has 16 amino acids. CDR1 is MNHEY and CDR2 is SMNVEV in the germline V gene (reference sequence). V was clipped by 4 bases and J by 6 bases; unmatched bases: 9. Here the CDR3 DNA reads TGTGCCAGCAGTTCCCCCCGGACTAGCGGGAGCCCCGAGCAGTACTTC. It translates to CASSSPRTSGSPEQYF.

The CDR3 sequence is CASSSRTSGSGTGELFF. The CDR3 region has the DNA TGTGCCAGCAGCTCACGGACTAGCGGGAGTGGCACCGGGGAGCTGTTTTTT. This chain links TRBV11-2 with TRBJ2-2; TRBD2 matches 13 bases. J gave up 4 bases and V 4 bases, and 6 bases lay outside the gene matches. Germline V lookup: CDR1 SGHAT, CDR2 FQNNGV. The CDR3 spans 17 residues.

This clonotype was seen more than once but under ten times. This chain joins TRBV4-3 and TRBJ1-1; a weak D match, TRBD1 (5 bases). The CDR3 has 13 residues. Germline V gives CDR1 LGHNA, CDR2 YSLEER. V gave up 8 bases and J gave up 1 base, with 11 bases separating them. CDR3: CASRSGQNTEAFF. The CDR3 bases are TGCGCCAGCCGATCCGGACAGAACACTGAAGCTTTCTTT.

This clonotype has ten or more counts. The chain employs TRBV12-3 or TRBV12-4 and TRBJ2-7; 9 bases line up with TRBD2. The CDR3 length is 15 residues. Unmatched junction bases numbered 8, after V lost 6 bases and J lost 2 bases. The CDR3 DNA reads TGTGCCAGCAGAGAGGAGACTAGCGGTACCTACGAGCAGTACTTC. Translating it yields CASREETSGTYEQYF.

The chain carries TRBV4-1 and TRBJ1-4; TRBD1 matches 9 bases. The V gene's germline CDR1 is MGHRA and CDR2 YSYEKL. The CDR3 consists of 14 residues. V gave up 4 bases and J gave up 6 bases; unmatched junction bases: 3. The CDR3 coding sequence is TGCGCCAGCAGCCCCCGACAGGGGGATGAAAAACTGTTTTTT. The encoded protein is CASSPRQGDEKLFF.

The V call is TRBV7-6, the J call TRBJ1-1; D is uncertain. The germline gives CDR1 SGHVS, CDR2 FNYEAQ. With 0 bases removed from V and 0 bases from J, the gap between germline ends came to 8 bases. The CDR3 has 15 amino acids. The CDR3 protein is CASSLAPDMNTEAFF. The CDR3 DNA follows: TGTGCCAGCAGCTTAGCCCCAGACATGAACACTGAAGCTTTCTTT.

The table lists this clonotype with many counts. The chain couples TRBV6-5 to TRBJ2-7; D unresolved. The CDR3 extends over 14 amino acids. Germline V gene lookup returns CDR1 MNHEY and CDR2 SVGAGI. The V gene lost 2 bases and the J gene lost 6 bases, with 14 bases spanning the gap. The CDR3 sequence is CASSYQASGSEQYF. The CDR3 DNA reads as TGTGCCAGCAGTTACCAAGCGTCCGGATCCGAGCAGTACTTC.